These T cell receptor beta chains were read from a single sample in a study of monozygotic twins with cystic fibrosis. TCRdb's copy holds only in-frame clones and misses some; the assay was immunoSEQ multiplex PCR. The top ten clones hold 5% to 5.5% of a sample with about 9,600 clones, roughly nine tenths of them seen once. Sequenced sample: blood. The receptors originated from a boy aged 2 to 9 with cystic fibrosis. Both conserved end residues are trimmed from each CDR3.

TRBJ2-3	14	TRBV15	ATSRAGGQGTDTQY
TRBJ2-3	11	TRBV5-4	ASSLMRGDTQY
TRBJ1-6	12	TRBV6-5	ASSYNFRDSPLH
TRBJ2-2	14	TRBV5-4	ASSRGTSANTGELF
TRBJ2-5	12	TRBV6-5	ASSTSTWGETQY
TRBJ1-5	10	TRBV5-6	ASSAPNQPQH
TRBJ2-3	12	TRBV18	ASSPAQITDTQY
TRBJ2-7	12	TRBV7-2	ASSLAGGFREQY
TRBJ1-2	11	TRBV19	ASSTRQTYGYT
TRBJ1-6	12	TRBV7-2	ASSFSQGASPLH
TRBJ2-1	13	TRBV2	ASSDDGISYNEQF
TRBJ2-3	12	TRBV9	ASSPSGGPYTQY
TRBJ2-7	11	TRBV5-1	ASSLGFTDEQY
TRBJ2-2	10	TRBV9	ASSPSDWELF
TRBJ1-2	13	TRBV5-4	ASRPRTGGDYGYT
TRBJ1-2	13	TRBV6-5	ASSIRTGTETGYT
TRBJ2-7	12	TRBV5-6	ASSLLGSSYEQY
TRBJ1-3	15	TRBV9	ASSVGGGPSSGNTIY
TRBJ2-2	14	TRBV7-3	ASSSFSGAITGELF
TRBJ1-4	11	TRBV30	AALLQVGGKLF
TRBJ1-3	10	TRBV6-6	ASSYTGNTIY
TRBJ1-2	12	TRBV6-4	ASSEGGAGYGYT
TRBJ1-1	13	TRBV5-4	ASREDRPLNTEAF
TRBJ1-5	14	TRBV19	ASSIEYRAGDQPQH
TRBJ2-3	16	TRBV13	ASSLIGGLAGGWDTQY
TRBJ1-2	11	TRBV6-1	ASRGTLNYGYT
TRBJ1-1	6	TRBV29-1	SATGAF
TRBJ2-7	15	TRBV5-1	ASSFSPGDLLSYEQY
TRBJ1-1	11	TRBV30	AWSHRGTAEAF
TRBJ2-5	11	TRBV19	ASSTGQGKTQY
TRBJ1-5	11	TRBV19	ASSSEGSQPQH
TRBJ2-3	12	TRBV30	AWSVRGGTDTQY
TRBJ2-5	13	TRBV7-8	ASSLESGGGETQY
TRBJ2-7	12	TRBV5-6	ASRDRGRTYEQY
TRBJ2-2	14	TRBV7-2	ASSAGLAANTGELF
TRBJ1-1	12	TRBV27	ASSLSGGWTEAF
TRBJ2-2	15	TRBV7-9	ASSSRDARTSGGLLI
TRBJ1-5	11	TRBV19	ASSLSPDQPQH
TRBJ2-1	11	TRBV6-5	ASTSGGGNEQF
TRBJ1-3	13	TRBV6-6	ASSYGTNSGNTIY
TRBJ2-5	13	TRBV6-5	ASSYSGVFQETQY
TRBJ2-7	13	TRBV11-2	ASTGGTGQSYEQY
TRBJ1-1	13	TRBV4-2	ASSREQGFFTEAF
TRBJ1-6	16	TRBV7-8	ASSLGSWVSSYNSPLH
TRBJ2-1	12	TRBV4-1	ASSQDNLLDEQF
TRBJ2-1	12	TRBV18	ASSGTGALNEQF
TRBJ1-2	10	TRBV7-9	ASSLGGYGYT